The source of this T cell receptor (beta chain) is a study of blood T cells in healthy people across ages. As for the study in general: Capture via template switching afforded approximately one barcoded beta molecule per two T cells. Study results and limitations: No one knew whether donors had CMV, which possibly confounded expanded clonotype changes. Diversity estimates from one million T cells were considered underestimates.

Trimming removed 2 bases at V and 3 bases at J, with 10 bases between. Germline V gene data show CDR1 as MNHEY and CDR2 as SVGEGT. The CDR3 is made up of 14 amino acids. This clonotype was detected a few times. Its antigen is unknown. With a J-beta primer mix and a sample-barcoded 5' primer, a second PCR ran about 6 to 11 cycles. All samples yielded 3 million or more CDR3-containing paired-end reads. In TCRdb, the 5' RACE reads were re-called with MiXCR into one record per CDR3 protein. Here the sample spans 1.8 million or so distinct CDR3 sequences, around 42% being singletons. The sequence came from a human donor in good health. Sequencing used blood. The rearrangement uses TRBV6-2 or TRBV6-3 and TRBJ1-2; D remains unclear. The CDR3 loop reads CASSYPRSDYGYTF. CDR3 DNA sequence: TGTGCCAGCAGTTACCCCAGATCGGACTATGGCTACACCTTC.